These 26 T cell receptor beta chains came from one sample sequenced in a study of blood T cells in healthy people across ages. A sample-barcoded 5' primer and a J-beta primer mix were used in a second PCR of roughly 6 to 12 cycles. A single record per CDR3 protein comes from TCRdb applying MiXCR to the 5' RACE reads. The sample gives roughly 800,000 distinct CDR3 sequences, roughly 60% of which show up once; 22% is in the top ten. Specimen: blood. These receptors all stem from a man younger than 40 in good health.

The chain uses TRBV11-1 and TRBJ2-5, with TRBD2 matching over 10 bases. From germline, CDR1 is SGHAT and CDR2 FQDESV (reference sequence). The CDR3 consists of 21 residues. V gave up 5 bases and J gave up 2 bases; unmatched junction bases: 23. The CDR3 here is CASSAQRGGGLAGDAQETQYF. Here the CDR3 DNA reads TGTGCCAGCAGCGCGCAAAGGGGCGGGGGCCTAGCGGGAGATGCACAAGAGACCCAGTACTTC.

This rearrangement joins TRBV7-2 to TRBJ2-3; TRBD2 matches 7 bases. The CDR3 spans 16 residues. Trimming cost V 5 bases and J 6 bases; bases outside gene matches: 14. Germline CDR1 and CDR2: SGHTA and FQGNSA. Here the CDR3 reads CASSPPGAGAGDTQYF. CDR3 coding DNA: TGTGCCAGCAGCCCCCCCGGTGCGGGAGCAGGGGATACGCAGTATTTT.

This clonotype was counted once. The chain is built from TRBV9 and TRBJ2-3; D may be TRBD2 (6 bases). This CDR3 is 16 amino acids long. CDR1 and CDR2 from the germline V gene are SGDLS and YYNGEE. Between the trimmed V and J ends, which lost 4 bases and 2 bases, there was a span of 17 bases. The chain's CDR3 is CASSPLFAGFTDTQYF. In DNA, the CDR3 is TGTGCCAGCAGCCCATTATTCGCGGGATTCACAGATACGCAGTATTTT.

This chain joins TRBV4-3 and TRBJ2-3; 12 bases align to TRBD2. The J segment lost 5 bases and the V segment lost 0 bases, leaving 12 bases of the junction unmatched. Germline V gene sequence: CDR1 LGHNA, CDR2 YSLEER. This CDR3 comprises 19 residues. The CDR3 spells CASSQEPYARGLAGDTQYF. The CDR3 region has the DNA TGCGCCAGCAGCCAAGAGCCTTACGCCCGGGGACTAGCGGGAGATACGCAGTATTTT.

This rearrangement joins TRBV7-9 to TRBJ1-1; D unresolved. The germline V gene has CDR1 SEHNR and CDR2 FQNEAQ (reference sequence). This CDR3 is 13 amino acids long. V gave up 5 bases and J gave up 4 bases, with 11 bases separating them. CDR3 loop: CASSDDWITEAFF. The CDR3 region has the DNA TGTGCCAGCAGCGATGACTGGATCACTGAAGCTTTCTTT.

The rearrangement joins TRBV9 to TRBJ2-4, with 13 bases that match TRBD2. The J call may be in error: the DNA end matches TRBJ2-7 better. The CDR3 contains 16 residues. Germline assignment: CDR1 SGDLS and CDR2 YYNGEE. The CDR3 loop is CASSATGTSGNYEQYF. CDR3 DNA sequence: TGTGCCAGCAGCGCCACCGGGACTAGCGGGAACTACGAGCAGTACTTC.

The J gene is TRBJ2-1, the V gene TRBV3-1; the D gene is possibly TRBD2 (5 bases). The CDR3 is 13 amino acids. Germline CDR1 and CDR2: LGHDT and YNNKEL (reference sequence). V lost 1 base and J lost 10, with 11 bases in between. The DNA for the CDR3 is TGTGCCAGCAGCCAAGCAGGAGGCTGGGAGCAGTTCTTC. This codes for CASSQAGGWEQFF.

This rearrangement joins TRBV25-1 to TRBJ2-7; tentatively, D is TRBD1 (5 bases). CDR1 and CDR2 from the germline V gene are MGHDK and SYGVNS. The CDR3 consists of 11 residues. The germline V and J ends were trimmed by 7 bases and 3 bases, with 7 bases remaining between them. The CDR3, as DNA: TGTGCCAGCACCAGGGACTACGAGCAGTACTTC. Residues: CASTRDYEQYF.

The gene calls are TRBV7-9 and TRBJ2-4; TRBD1 is a possible D gene (6 bases). Germline V lookup: CDR1 SEHNR, CDR2 FQNEAQ (reference sequence). The CDR3 is made up of 12 amino acids. V lost 5 bases, J lost 8 bases, and 10 bases lay in between. DNA of the CDR3: TGTGCCAGCAGCCAGGACAGTCACATTCAGTACTTC. Protein: CASSQDSHIQYF. The full variable domain, completed using reference TRBV7-9 and TRBJ2-4, is DTGVSQNPRHKITKRGQNVTFRCDPISEHNRLYWYRQTLGQGPEFLTYFQNEAQLEKSRLLSDRFSAERPKGSFSTLEIQRTEQGDSAMYLCASSQDSHIQYFGAGTRLSVL.

With respect to this clonotype: Its ends do not fully match the called genes, so a read error is possible. The genes are TRBV20-1 and TRBJ2-1; TRBD2 agrees at 9 bases. The CDR3 covers 15 residues. Germline V gene sequence: CDR1 DFQATT, CDR2 SNEGSKA (reference sequence). CDR3 sequence (DNA): TGCAGTGCCTCGGCGGGGGGGAACCGCGGAAATGAGCACTTCTTC. It translates to CSASAGGNRGNEHFF.

V gene TRBV20-1 combines with J gene TRBJ2-1; tentative D call: TRBD2 (5 bases). Trimming took 4 bases from V and 6 from J, leaving 22 bases between them. This CDR3 is 16 amino acids long. Germline CDR1 DFQATT, CDR2 SNEGSKA (reference sequence). CDR3 region: CSATLQVAGAGNEQFF. Written as DNA, the CDR3 is TGCAGTGCTACCCTTCAGGTGGCGGGTGCCGGCAATGAGCAGTTCTTC.

This sequence joins TRBV27 and TRBJ2-4; possibly TRBD2 for D (6 bases). The V gene's germline CDR1 is MNHEY and CDR2 SMNVEV (reference sequence). With 6 bases removed from V and 1 base from J, the gap between germline ends came to 16 bases. This CDR3 is 16 amino acids long. The CDR3 is CASSLLPAGAKNIQYF. In DNA, the CDR3 is TGTGCCAGCAGCCTTTTACCCGCGGGGGCCAAAAACATTCAGTACTTC.

The chain recombines TRBV20-1 with TRBJ2-4; 9 nucleotides agree with TRBD1. CDR1 and CDR2 from the germline V gene are DFQATT and SNEGSKA (reference sequence). The V segment lost 5 bases and the J segment 2 bases; nucleotides outside the gene matches: 4. The CDR3 runs to 14 residues. The CDR3 spells CSAPDRGSKNIQYF. The CDR3 nucleotides read TGCAGTGCTCCCGACAGGGGGTCCAAAAACATTCAGTACTTC.

This chain links TRBV4-2 with TRBJ1-6; D remains ambiguous. This CDR3 spans 13 amino acids. V dropped 3 bases and J dropped 10 bases, with 10 bases sitting between them. Germline V gene data show CDR1 as LGHNA and CDR2 as YNFKEQ. The CDR3 bases are TGTGCCAGCAGCCAGGCGTTGGGGTCACCCCTCCACTTT. Its translation: CASSQALGSPLHF.

This clonotype was seen a few times. J is TRBJ2-1 and V is TRBV5-1, with TRBD2 identical over 10 bases. After removal of 1 base from V and 5 bases from J, the junction contained 3 bases not matched to a gene. Germline V gene sequence: CDR1 SGHRS, CDR2 YFSETQ. This CDR3 is built from 15 residues. CDR3 residues: CASSLSLAGDNEQFF. CDR3 DNA: TGCGCCAGCAGCTTGAGCCTAGCGGGGGACAATGAGCAGTTCTTC.

The genes are TRBV28 and TRBJ2-7, with 7 nucleotides matching TRBD1. The germline V gene has CDR1 MDHEN and CDR2 SYDVKM. This CDR3 has 13 residues. The trim removed 10 bases at V and 2 bases at J, leaving 8 bases unmatched. The CDR3 region is CATLDRATYEQYF. The CDR3 bases are TGTGCCACCTTAGACAGGGCGACCTACGAGCAGTACTTC.

DNA of the CDR3: TGTGCCAGCAGCTCCAAAAGTCCGACAGGAAACTCTGGGGCCAACGTCCTGACTTTC. Amino acid sequence: CASSSKSPTGNSGANVLTF. V is TRBV13 and J is TRBJ2-6; tentatively, D is TRBD1 (6 bases). V was cut by 4 bases and J by 0 bases, with 19 bases left in between. This CDR3 is 19 amino acids long. Germline CDR1 reads PRHDT; CDR2 reads FYEKMQ (reference sequence).

The gene calls are TRBV12-3 or TRBV12-4 and TRBJ2-3; the D is unclear. The CDR3 has 14 residues. Between the trimmed V and J ends, which lost 3 bases and 6 bases, there was a span of 13 bases. The CDR3 DNA sequence: TGTGCCAGCAGTTTGTCCCCCGCTACCGATACGCAGTATTTT. It is translated as CASSLSPATDTQYF.

This clonotype was seen only a few times. The chain couples TRBV29-1 to TRBJ2-7; D uncertain. The CDR3 contains 13 residues. CDR1 and CDR2 from the germline V gene are SQVTM and ANQGSEA. The germline V and J ends were trimmed by 7 bases and 0 bases, with 13 bases remaining between them. CDR3 amino acids: CSASDGTSYEQYF. The CDR3 DNA reads as TGCAGCGCCTCGGACGGCACCTCCTACGAGCAGTACTTC.

There are a few counts of this clonotype. The genes are TRBV10-3 and TRBJ2-1; 11 positions agree with TRBD2. Per germline, CDR1 ENHRY and CDR2 SYGVKD. V lost 3 bases, J lost 8 bases, and 15 bases stayed unmatched. The CDR3 has 18 amino acids. The CDR3 DNA follows: TGTGCCATCAGTGACCCTCGGGAAATACTAGCGGGAGTTCATGAGCAGTTCTTC. It codes for CAISDPREILAGVHEQFF.

The rearrangement uses TRBV6-5 and TRBJ2-1; no clear D. The CDR3 is 14 residues long. Germline CDR1 MNHEY, CDR2 SVGAGI. Trimming cost V 4 bases and J 4 bases, with 11 bases left between them. As DNA, the CDR3 is TGTGCCAGCAGTTCGGTAGTGAGTTACAATGAGCAGTTCTTC. It is translated as CASSSVVSYNEQFF.

A few counts support this clonotype. This sequence joins TRBV27 and TRBJ2-3, with D tentatively TRBD2 (5 bases). This CDR3 contains 16 residues. Trimming left V 6 bases short and J 3 bases short, with 19 bases between. The V gene's germline CDR1 is MNHEY and CDR2 SMNVEV (reference sequence). CDR3 DNA sequence: TGTGCCAGCAGCCGCGAGGTAGCGAGGGTGACAGATACGCAGTATTTT. Its translation: CASSREVARVTDTQYF.

Note on this clonotype: At one boundary the junction diverges from the germline segment, which might be a read error. The chain employs TRBV12-3 or TRBV12-4 and TRBJ2-1; 10 bases line up with TRBD2. The CDR3 consists of 15 residues. CDR3 sequence reads: CASGFLAGAYNEQFF. Written as DNA, the CDR3 is TGTGCCAGCGGTTTCCTAGCGGGGGCCTACAATGAGCAGTTCTTC.

The rearrangement links TRBV29-1 to TRBJ1-2; D possibly corresponds to TRBD1 (6 bases). V lost 4 bases and J lost 4, with 13 bases in between. Germline loops: CDR1 SQVTM, CDR2 ANQGSEA. This CDR3 region has 13 residues. The CDR3 is CSVVEGGGYGYTF. The CDR3, as DNA: TGCAGCGTTGTAGAGGGGGGCGGCTATGGCTACACCTTC.

The chain uses TRBV7-2 and TRBJ2-7; TRBD1 or TRBD2 may be the D gene (5 bases each). Deletions cut 1 base from V and 3 bases from J, with 7 bases between. Germline assignment: CDR1 SGHTA and CDR2 FQGNSA. There are 13 residues in the CDR3. The CDR3 sequence is CASSLDGGYEQYF. DNA for the CDR3: TGTGCCAGCAGCTTAGATGGGGGCTACGAGCAGTACTTC.

J is TRBJ1-2 and V is TRBV29-1; D gene unclear. The CDR3 has 11 residues. Germline V CDR1 and CDR2: SQVTM, ANQGSEA. The V end was cut by 5 bases, the J end by 8 bases, with 12 bases between. DNA for the CDR3: TGCAGCGTTTGGATGAACTGGGGCTACACCTTC. This codes for CSVWMNWGYTF. The whole variable domain, remainder taken from reference TRBV29-1 and TRBJ1-2, is SAVISQKPSRDICQRGTSLTIQCQVDSQVTMMFWYRQQPGQSLTLIATANQGSEATYESGFVIDKFPISRPNLTFSTLTVSNMSPEDSSIYLCSVWMNWGYTFGSGTRLTVV.